The entry that follows covers one TCR beta chain sequence. This sample was taken from a study of shared clonotypes between healthy human individuals. Within Nashville, Tennessee resided all donors, each a Caucasian adult. It was into CD45RA+ naive and CD45RA-negative memory subsets that the CD4+ cells were split. Germline values: CDR1 SQVTM, CDR2 ANQGSEA. Deletions cut 6 bases from V and 5 bases from J, with 15 bases between. The CDR3 sequence is 13 residues long. Clones were read by immunoSEQ multiplex PCR, and TCRdb kept only the in-frame ones, dropping some. The table records about 2.4 million clones, 80% to 95% of them present only once.

This chain links TRBV29-1 with TRBJ2-3, with D perhaps TRBD2 (5 bases). The sequencing sample was made of naive CD4+ T cells from PBMCs. Subset specified: CD45RA+ positively selected. The sequence came from a man aged 18 to 35 in good health. Some clones in this sample may be carry-over from other donors' samples. In DNA, the CDR3 is TGCAGCGTCGGGCGGGCCCGGGGAGATACGCAGTATTTT. The encoded protein is CSVGRARGDTQYF.